This T cell receptor beta chain comes out of a study of human T cells and chemical hapten exposure. Study-wide background: The patients, most of them female, presented with alopecia areata, totalis or universalis. TCR yield per sample varied, mainly due to pooled library volumes.

Notes on the study in general: Donor immune responses may differ from healthy people's, since all donors had alopecia.

Time point indicated: pre-sensitization, week 0. Sample treatment: therapeutic diphenylcyclopropenone sensitization with weekly scalp DPC. Extraction of total RNA was performed on unfractionated whole blood. The V and J ends lost 8 bases and 0 bases respectively, with 16 bases between them. From germline, CDR1 is GTSNPN and CDR2 SVGIG (reference sequence). This CDR3 is 15 amino acids long. TCRdb reanalysed the RACE reads using MiXCR and keeps one entry per CDR3 protein. The repertoire holds more than 300,000 distinct CDR3 sequences, with 5% to 6.5% as singletons. In its sample, this clonotype was seen a few times. Its antigen is not identified.

The TCR comes from a woman aged 18-29 years with alopecia areata. Some clones in this sample may be carry-over from other donors' samples. The chain uses TRBV30 and TRBJ1-4; a weak D match, TRBD1 (5 bases). This specimen consisted of whole blood, obtained in connection with sensitization to the hapten diphenylcyclopropenone (DPC). CDR3 coding DNA: TGTGCCACCGGGGCGGCGACTGCAACTAATGAAAAACTGTTTTTT. Translation: CATGAATATNEKLFF. The whole variable domain, filled in from reference TRBV30 and TRBJ1-4, reads SQTIHQWPATLVQPVGSPLSLECTVEGTSNPNLYWYRQAAGRGLQLLFYSVGIGQISSEVPQNLSASRPQDRQFILSSKKLLLSDSGFYLCATGAATATNEKLFFGSGTQLSVL.